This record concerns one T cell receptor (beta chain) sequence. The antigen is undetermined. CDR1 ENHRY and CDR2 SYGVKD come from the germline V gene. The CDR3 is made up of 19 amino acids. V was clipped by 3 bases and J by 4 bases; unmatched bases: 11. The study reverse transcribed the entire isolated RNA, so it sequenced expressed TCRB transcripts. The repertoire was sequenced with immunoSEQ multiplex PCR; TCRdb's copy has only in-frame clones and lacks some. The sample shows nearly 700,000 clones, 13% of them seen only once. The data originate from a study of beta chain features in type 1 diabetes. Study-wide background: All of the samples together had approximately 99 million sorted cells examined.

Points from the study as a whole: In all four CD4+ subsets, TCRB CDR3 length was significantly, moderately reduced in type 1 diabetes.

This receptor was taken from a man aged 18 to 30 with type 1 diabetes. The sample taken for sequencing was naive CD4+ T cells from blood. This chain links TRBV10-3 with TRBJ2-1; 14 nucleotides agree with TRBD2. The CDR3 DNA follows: TGTGCCATCAGTGATTCCGGGACTAGCGGGGGAGGTGGGTACAATGAGCAGTTCTTC. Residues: CAISDSGTSGGGGYNEQFF.